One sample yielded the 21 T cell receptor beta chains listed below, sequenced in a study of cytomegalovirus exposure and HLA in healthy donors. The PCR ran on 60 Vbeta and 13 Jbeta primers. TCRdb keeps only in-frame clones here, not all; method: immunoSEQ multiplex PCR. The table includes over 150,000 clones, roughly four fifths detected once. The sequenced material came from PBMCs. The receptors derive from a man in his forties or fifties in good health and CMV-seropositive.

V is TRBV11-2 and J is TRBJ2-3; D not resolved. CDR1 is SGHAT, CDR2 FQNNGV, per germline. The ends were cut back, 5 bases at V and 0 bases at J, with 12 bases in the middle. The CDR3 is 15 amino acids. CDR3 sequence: CASSLSEVSTDTQYF. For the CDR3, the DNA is TGTGCCAGCAGCCTATCAGAGGTTAGCACAGATACGCAGTATTTT. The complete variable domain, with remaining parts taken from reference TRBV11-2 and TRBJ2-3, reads EAGVAQSPRYKIIEKRQSVAFWCNPISGHATLYWYQQILGQGPKLLIQFQNNGVVDDSQLPKDRFSAERLKGVDSTLKIQPAKLEDSAVYLCASSLSEVSTDTQYFGPGTRLTVL.

Here the CDR3 reads CATRDTLYGYTF. The CDR3 DNA sequence: TGTGCCACACGGGACACCCTCTATGGCTACACCTTC. The chain links TRBV6-6 to TRBJ1-2; maybe TRBD1 (6 bases). CDR1 is MNHNY, CDR2 SVGAGI, per germline (reference sequence). Trimming removed 10 bases from V and 4 bases from J, with 13 bases in between. The CDR3 runs to 12 residues.

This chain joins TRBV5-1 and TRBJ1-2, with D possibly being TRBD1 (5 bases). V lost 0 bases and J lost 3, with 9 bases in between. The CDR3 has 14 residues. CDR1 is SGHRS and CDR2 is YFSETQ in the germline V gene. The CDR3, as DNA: TGCGCCAGCAGCTTGGCCGTCAGGGACTATGGCTACACCTTC. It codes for CASSLAVRDYGYTF.

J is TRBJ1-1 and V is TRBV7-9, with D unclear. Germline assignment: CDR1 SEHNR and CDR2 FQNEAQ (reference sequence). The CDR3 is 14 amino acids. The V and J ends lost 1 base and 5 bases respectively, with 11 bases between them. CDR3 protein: CASSLDERETEAFF. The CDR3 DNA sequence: TGTGCCAGCAGCTTAGATGAAAGGGAGACTGAAGCTTTCTTT.

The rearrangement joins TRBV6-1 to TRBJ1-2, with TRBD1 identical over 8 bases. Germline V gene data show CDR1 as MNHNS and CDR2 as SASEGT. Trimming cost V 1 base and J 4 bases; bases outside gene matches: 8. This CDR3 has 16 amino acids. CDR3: CASSEETLTGGYGYTF. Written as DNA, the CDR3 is TGTGCCAGCAGTGAAGAGACCCTTACAGGGGGCTATGGCTACACCTTC.

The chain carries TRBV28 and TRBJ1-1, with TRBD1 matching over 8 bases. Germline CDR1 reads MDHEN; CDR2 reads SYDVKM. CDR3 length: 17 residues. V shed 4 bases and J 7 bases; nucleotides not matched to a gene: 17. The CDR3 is CASSSGQGGFAGSEAFF. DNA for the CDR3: TGTGCCAGCAGTTCCGGACAGGGAGGGTTCGCCGGGAGTGAAGCTTTCTTT.

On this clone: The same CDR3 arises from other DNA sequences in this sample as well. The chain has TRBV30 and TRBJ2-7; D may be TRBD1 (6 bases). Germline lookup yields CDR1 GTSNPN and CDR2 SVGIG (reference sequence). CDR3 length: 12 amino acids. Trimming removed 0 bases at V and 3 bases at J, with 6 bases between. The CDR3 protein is CAWSVQGYEQYF. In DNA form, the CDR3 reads TGTGCCTGGAGTGTACAGGGCTACGAGCAGTACTTC.

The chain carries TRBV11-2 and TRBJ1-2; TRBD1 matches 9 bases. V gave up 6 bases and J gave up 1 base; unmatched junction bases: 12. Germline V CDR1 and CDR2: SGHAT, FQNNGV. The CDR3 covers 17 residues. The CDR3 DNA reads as TGTGCCAGCAGTCTTTTGTGGGACAGGGCCCTTAACTATGGCTACACCTTC. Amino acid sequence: CASSLLWDRALNYGYTF.

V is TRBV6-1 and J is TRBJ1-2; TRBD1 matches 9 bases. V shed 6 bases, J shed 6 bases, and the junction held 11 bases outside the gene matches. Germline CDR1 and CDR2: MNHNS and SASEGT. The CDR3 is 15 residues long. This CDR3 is CASRVTGTGIDGYTF. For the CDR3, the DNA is TGTGCCAGCAGAGTTACCGGGACAGGGATAGATGGCTACACCTTC.

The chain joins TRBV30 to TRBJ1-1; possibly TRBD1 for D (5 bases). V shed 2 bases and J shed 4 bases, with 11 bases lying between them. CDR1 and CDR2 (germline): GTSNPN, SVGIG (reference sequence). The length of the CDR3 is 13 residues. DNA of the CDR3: TGTGCCTGGAGTTGGGGCCGCCCCACTGAAGCTTTCTTT. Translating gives CAWSWGRPTEAFF.

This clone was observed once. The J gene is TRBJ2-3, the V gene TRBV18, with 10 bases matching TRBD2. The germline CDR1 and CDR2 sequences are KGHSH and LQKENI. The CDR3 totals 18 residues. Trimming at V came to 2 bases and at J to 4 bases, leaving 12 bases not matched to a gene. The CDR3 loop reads CASSPIALSGRAADTQYF. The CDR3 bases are TGTGCCAGCTCACCAATCGCATTGAGCGGGAGGGCTGCAGATACGCAGTATTTT.

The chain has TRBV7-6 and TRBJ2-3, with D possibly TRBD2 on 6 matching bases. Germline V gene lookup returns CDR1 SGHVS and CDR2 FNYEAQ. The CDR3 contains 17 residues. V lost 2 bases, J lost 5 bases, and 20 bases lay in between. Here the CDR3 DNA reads TGTGCCAGCAGCTTAAATCCCCCGGTTACCGGGGGAGATACGCAGTATTTT. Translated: CASSLNPPVTGGDTQYF. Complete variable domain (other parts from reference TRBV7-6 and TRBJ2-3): GAGVSQSPRYKVTKRGQDVALRCDPISGHVSLYWYRQALGQGPEFLTYFNYEAQQDKSGLPNDRFSAERPEGSISTLTIQRTEQRDSAMYRCASSLNPPVTGGDTQYFGPGTRLTVL.

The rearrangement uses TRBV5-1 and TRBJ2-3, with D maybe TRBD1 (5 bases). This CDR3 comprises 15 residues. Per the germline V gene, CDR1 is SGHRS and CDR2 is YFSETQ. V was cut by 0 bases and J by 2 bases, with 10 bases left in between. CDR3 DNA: TGCGCCAGCAGCTTGGACAGGACCCCCACAGATACGCAGTATTTT. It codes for CASSLDRTPTDTQYF.

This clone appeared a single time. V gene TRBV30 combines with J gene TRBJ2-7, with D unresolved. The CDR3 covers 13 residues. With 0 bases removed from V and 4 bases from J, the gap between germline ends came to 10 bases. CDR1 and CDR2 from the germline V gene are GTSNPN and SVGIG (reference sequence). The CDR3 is CAWSVHLLYEQYF. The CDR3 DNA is TGTGCCTGGAGTGTACACCTGCTTTACGAGCAGTACTTC.

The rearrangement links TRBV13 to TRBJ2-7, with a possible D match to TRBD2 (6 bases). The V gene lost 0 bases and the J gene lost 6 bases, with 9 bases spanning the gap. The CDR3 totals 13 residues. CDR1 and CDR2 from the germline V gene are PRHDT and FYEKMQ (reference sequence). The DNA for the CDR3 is TGTGCCAGCAGCTTAGGCGGGGGTAGCGAGCAGTACTTC. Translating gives CASSLGGGSEQYF.

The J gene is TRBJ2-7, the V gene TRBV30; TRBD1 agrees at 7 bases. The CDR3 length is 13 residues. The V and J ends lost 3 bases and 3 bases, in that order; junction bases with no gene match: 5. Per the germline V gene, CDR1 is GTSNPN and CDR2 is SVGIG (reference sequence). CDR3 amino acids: CAWRWGQYYEQYF. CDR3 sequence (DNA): TGTGCCTGGAGGTGGGGACAGTACTACGAGCAGTACTTC.

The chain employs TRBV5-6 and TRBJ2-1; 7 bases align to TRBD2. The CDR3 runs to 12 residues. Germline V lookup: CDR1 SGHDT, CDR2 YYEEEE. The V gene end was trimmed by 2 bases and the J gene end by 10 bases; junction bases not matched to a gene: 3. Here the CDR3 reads CASSFVGGEQFF. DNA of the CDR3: TGTGCCAGCAGCTTTGTGGGGGGGGAGCAGTTCTTC.

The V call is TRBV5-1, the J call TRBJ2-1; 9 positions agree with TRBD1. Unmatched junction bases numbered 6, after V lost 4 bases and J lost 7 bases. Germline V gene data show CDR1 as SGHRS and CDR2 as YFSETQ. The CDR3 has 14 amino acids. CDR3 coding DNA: TGCGCCAGCAGCCTTGGGACAGGGTGGAATGAGCAGTTCTTC. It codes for CASSLGTGWNEQFF.

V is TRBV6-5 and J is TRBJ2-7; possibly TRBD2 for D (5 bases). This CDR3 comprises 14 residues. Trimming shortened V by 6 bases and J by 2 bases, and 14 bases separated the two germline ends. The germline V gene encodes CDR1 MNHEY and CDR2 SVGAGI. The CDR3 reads CASRPTSLPYEQYF. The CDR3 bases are TGTGCCAGCAGGCCCACTAGTCTTCCCTACGAGCAGTACTTC.

In DNA form, the CDR3 reads TGTGCCAGCAACCGCGGACAGGGGAACTATGGCTACACCTTC. It codes for CASNRGQGNYGYTF. The V gene is TRBV5-6, the J gene TRBJ1-2; 9 nucleotides line up with TRBD1. CDR1 is SGHDT and CDR2 is YYEEEE in the germline V gene. V was pared by 6 bases and J by 2 bases, with 5 bases of the junction left unmatched. CDR3 size: 14 residues.

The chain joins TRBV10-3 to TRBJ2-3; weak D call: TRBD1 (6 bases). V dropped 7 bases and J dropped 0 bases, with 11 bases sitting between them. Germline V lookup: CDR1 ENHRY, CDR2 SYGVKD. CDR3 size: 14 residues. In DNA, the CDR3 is TGTGCCATCAAGCGGACAGAGAGCACAGATACGCAGTATTTT. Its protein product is CAIKRTESTDTQYF.